Here is one T cell receptor beta chain with its context. Its binding antigen is unknown. Per-nucleotide qualities are absent, and no much larger clonotype sits a single base away. From the cysteine up to the phenylalanine, the CDR3 has a length of 17 residues. The entry retains the CDR3 DNA only, 51 bases that are in frame from base 1. As encoded in the germline V gene, CDR1 is SGHDT while CDR2 is YYEEEE. Between the V and J ends, shortened by 0 bases and 8 bases respectively, the junction contains 23 bases. The library was obtained by the immunoSEQ multiplex PCR assay. The multiplex PCR relied on a mix of 60 forward primers for TCR Vbeta segments and 13 reverse primers for TCR Jbeta segments. A multiplex PCR assay on genomic DNA amplified the CDR3 region of rearranged TCR beta genes. Amplified TCR beta libraries were sequenced as 87-base-pair reads on the Illumina HiSeq System. Concerning the study's data processing: Across the 666 repertoires, a later analysis counted 78 million or so unique TCR beta chains, 8.5 million to 12 million of which were shared by at least two donors. A nearest-neighbor algorithm error-corrected the raw reads and collapsed the reads into unique sequences, merging closely related sequences to remove PCR and sequencing errors. To assign V, D and J gene segments, CDR3 sequences were aligned to IMGT reference sequences. For a sequence to be retained, at least a six-nucleotide match to both a V gene segment and a J gene segment was required. A rearrangement counted as productive if the CDR3 had no stop codons and remained in frame with V and J, and every other rearrangement counted as non-productive. Following IMGT convention, CDR3 was defined as the stretch from the second conserved V-encoded cysteine to the conserved J-encoded phenylalanine. The earlier analysis of about 610 of the donors excluded any sequence lacking an unambiguous match to a single V gene segment. In an earlier analysis of approximately 590 of the donors, V segments were called functional above 56.7% productive rearrangements and were called segregating when the between-donor standard deviation exceeded 5%. A statistical classification framework was built to diagnose cytomegalovirus status from the catalog of TCR beta chain sequences. In a later analysis, V and J genes were assigned by comparing TCR nucleotide sequences against IMGT/GENE-DB human TR gene sequences. The TCRdist pipeline was used in a later analysis to assign CDR3 sequences and most-parsimonious VDJ recombination scenarios. In a later analysis, every TCR beta chain was defined by the combination of its CDR3 amino acid sequence and its V-gene family, and reads without a unique V-gene family were dropped. A later analysis removed 500 to 650 highly shared, low-generation-probability nucleotide sequences to deal with suspected cross-contamination and a sequencing artifact. In a later analysis, a clonal expansion index was calculated for each public chain from normalized within-repertoire ranks of inferred template counts. A later analysis computed generation probabilities with a VDJ recombination model fitted to out-of-frame rearrangements, and checked the results against IGoR. Hypergeometric tests were used in a later analysis to score TCR-TCR, TCR-HLA and TCR-CMV co-occurrence, with a repertoire-size bias correction applied to the TCR pairs. A later analysis estimated false discovery rates by permuting HLA or CMV assignments 20 times. In a later analysis, co-occurring TCRs were grouped using DBSCAN, with TCRdist sequence similarity added in when clustering inside HLA-allele-positive subsets. Repertoires with fewer than 30,000 or more than 120,000 public chains were left out of co-occurrence clustering, as were five repertoires with anomalous nucleotide sharing. The table was pulled from immuneACCESS by TCRdb, which kept in-frame rearrangements only. Such tables lose some clones; where checked, under half of the loss comes from unresolved V genes, and the rest has no known cause. That table furnishes V, J and clone size, whereas the DNA furnished D and trimming. The sample has 130,000 to 150,000 clones on record, 75% to 85% of them singletons. About 2.2% of the sample goes to the ten largest clones.

In total, more than 500 healthy bone marrow donors made up the cohort. Cohort members were all nominally healthy when sampled, although unrecorded immune exposures were likely present. The donor was CMV seropositive and belonged to the group of 250 to 300 seropositive cohort members. A peripheral blood sample was provided by each donor, and peripheral blood mononuclear cells were used for TCR beta sequencing. The Qiagen DNeasy Blood Extraction Kit was used to extract genomic DNA from the blood cell samples. This entry belongs to a study of cytomegalovirus exposure and HLA in healthy donors (TCRdb year 2017). Study-wide context: An earlier analysis of several hundred of the donors reported 250 to 300 Gb of sequence data and roughly 110 million unique TCR beta sequences from 150 million to 200 million T cells. Typing coverage differed by locus: A, B, C, DRB1 and DQB1 were typed in roughly 620-630 donors, DQA1 in approximately 520, DPA1 in 606, and DPB1 in roughly 450. To predict cytomegalovirus infection status, the study brought together high-throughput TCR immunosequencing, statistical association of individual TCRs with disease status, and machine learning. In a later genetic analysis, genome-wide SNP genotypes for 398 of the 666 donors were used, and that subset was treated as a discovery cohort. Using immunosequencing, the study profiled T cell repertoires from 666 subjects and related those repertoires to cytomegalovirus serostatus. All discovery cohort repertoires had been generated using a single sequencing platform. Donor age, sex, ethnicity and CMV serostatus were collected together with the repertoire data. Because of strong linkage in the cohort, four to six DR-DQ haplotypes were treated as single units for association and clustering. A separate validation cohort of roughly 110 different subjects was used in addition to the 666-subject first cohort. A later analysis re-analyzed previously published TCR beta repertoires from roughly 630 donors and added high-resolution HLA genotyping to study TCR occurrence patterns. The study aimed to test whether signatures of past pathogen exposure could be identified by cataloging public T cell receptors. HLA typing covered class I and class II loci at four-digit resolution. An early release that covered several hundred HLA-typed donors contained approximately 290 gigabases of sequencing data and 70 million to 100 million unique TCR sequences. Rather than using new phenotypic data, the later analysis identified candidate immune exposures from TCR beta sequences and from how often those sequences occurred across donors. Of the approximately 400 genotyped donors, 70% to 90% were placed in the genetic ancestry cluster associated with self-reported Caucasian donors. In an earlier analysis of several hundred of the donors, high-throughput TCR beta sequencing was used to judge whether each TCR beta V gene segment behaved as functional or pseudogenic. Across 398 genotyped donors of the cohort, an average of approximately 240,000 unique TCR beta nucleotide sequences per donor were sequenced, and roughly a sixth of those sequences were non-productive. General findings and caveats noted by the study authors: The study listed 150 to 200 TCR beta chains as associated with cytomegalovirus. A further reported finding was that TCR beta sequences accurately predicted the HLA-A and HLA-B alleles for most subjects in the first cohort. According to the authors, the approach could potentially be generalized to other disease states and immunological phenotypes. CMV serostatus was the only immune exposure information available for the cohort. A cluster of highly shared sequence variants was judged likely to be a technical artifact of the sequencing pipeline. Most TCR sequences were seen in very few donors, while some public TCRs were found in many individuals. An earlier analysis of approximately 570 of the donors showed that most TCR beta V segments appeared in productive rearrangements either about 87% or about 30% of the time, which broadly matched IMGT annotations. HLA typing was unavailable for some donors at each locus, so association tests used only the typed subset. V-gene and J-gene trimming of TCR beta chains was associated with a missense DCLRE1C variant in a later genetic analysis, and the association was replicated in an independent cohort. Strong co-occurrence of HLA alleles, especially DR and DQ, made assigning TCR associations to individual alleles difficult. In a later analysis, several top co-occurrence clusters were reported to appear linked to parvovirus B19, influenza, CMV and Epstein-Barr virus. The earlier analysis of nearly 600 of the donors excluded 15 to 20 rarely observed V segments, including chromosome 9 orphons, because counts were too low. Some IMGT-functional V segments, including TRBV6-2 and TRBV6-3, could not be told apart with the 87-base-pair reads, so those segments were excluded. According to a later genetic analysis, donors in an Asian-associated ancestry cluster had fewer N-insertions in productive TCRs than the approximately 690-donor mean. Compared with equally common non-associated chains, HLA-associated TCR beta chains in a later analysis were more clonally expanded and had lower generation probabilities. Linkage disequilibrium might explain the correlated functional status among segregating V segments, but an unknown experimental factor could not be excluded. Only TCR beta chains were sequenced in this cohort, and the absence of alpha or paired-chain data limited detectable features. Presence/absence analyses assumed roughly uniform sequencing depth across donors, an assumption that may not hold. Specific HLA alleles were associated with 16,951 TCR beta sequences at a false discovery rate of 0.05 in a later analysis. In a later analysis, most CMV-associated TCR beta chains were found to appear HLA-restricted, with HLA associations seemingly driven largely by CMV exposure. According to a later analysis, TCR association rates differed among HLA loci, with DRB1 alleles showing the most associated TCRs and HLA-C alleles showing the fewest. The classifier was reported to diagnose cytomegalovirus status with high specificity and sensitivity in both the original cohort and the validation cohort. A few of the identified cytomegalovirus-associated TCR beta chains were confirmed in vitro to be specific for cytomegalovirus antigens.

The sequence is built from TRBV5-6 and TRBJ1-2; possibly the D gene is TRBD1, per 6 matching bases. This sequence was found in a woman aged 18-29 years in good health and CMV-seropositive. The source material was PBMCs. The nucleotides read TGTGCCAGCAGCTTGGATTTAGCATATTTGGGGGCGCGAGGCTACACCTTC. Translated, it gives CASSLDLAYLGARGYTF.